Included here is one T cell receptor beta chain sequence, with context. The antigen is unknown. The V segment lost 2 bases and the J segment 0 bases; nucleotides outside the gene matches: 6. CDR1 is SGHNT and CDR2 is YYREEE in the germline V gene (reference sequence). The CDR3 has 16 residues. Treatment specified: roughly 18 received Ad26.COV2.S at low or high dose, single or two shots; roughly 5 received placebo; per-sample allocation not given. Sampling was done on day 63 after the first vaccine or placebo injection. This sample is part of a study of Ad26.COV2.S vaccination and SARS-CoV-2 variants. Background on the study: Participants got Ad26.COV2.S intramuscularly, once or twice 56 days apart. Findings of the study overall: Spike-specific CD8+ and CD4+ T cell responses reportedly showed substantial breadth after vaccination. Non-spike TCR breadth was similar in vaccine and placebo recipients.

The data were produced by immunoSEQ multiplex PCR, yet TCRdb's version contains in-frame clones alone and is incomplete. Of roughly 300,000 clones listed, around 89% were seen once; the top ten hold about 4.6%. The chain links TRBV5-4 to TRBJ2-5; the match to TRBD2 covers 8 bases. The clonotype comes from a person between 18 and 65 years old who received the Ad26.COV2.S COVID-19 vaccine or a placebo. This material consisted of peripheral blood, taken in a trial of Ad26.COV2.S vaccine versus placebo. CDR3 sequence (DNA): TGTGCCAGCAGCTTTCGGCGGGAGGATTACCAAGAGACCCAGTACTTC. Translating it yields CASSFRREDYQETQYF.